These 22 T cell receptor beta chains were sequenced from one sample in a study of Graves' ophthalmopathy and Graves' hyperthyroidism. The TCR beta CDR3 regions underwent amplification from RNA transcripts. The workflow started with a first-round RT-PCR run with HTBI primers and then moved on to a second-round multiplex PCR. MiXCR, run by TCRdb on the multiplex PCR reads, gives a single entry per CDR3 protein. The sample includes 560,000 or so distinct CDR3 sequences, about two fifths seen only once; the top ten take about 4.2%. The material sequenced was peripheral blood or thyroid tissue (not recorded which). Source of these receptors: an adult man with Graves' hyperthyroidism.

The chain employs TRBV10-1 and TRBJ1-4, with 9 bases fitting TRBD1. Germline V lookup: CDR1 WNHNN, CDR2 SYGVQD (reference sequence). J gave up 8 bases and V 4 bases, and 5 bases lay outside the gene matches. The CDR3 is 14 residues long. CDR3 nucleotides: TGCGCCAGCAGTGCGGGACAGGGCGTGGAAAAACTGTTTTTT. Translating it yields CASSAGQGVEKLFF.

Many counts were recorded for this clonotype. The rearrangement links TRBV5-6 to TRBJ1-2; D uncertain. The length of the CDR3 is 13 residues. V lost 1 base and J lost 4, with 8 bases in between. Germline V lookup: CDR1 SGHDT, CDR2 YYEEEE. CDR3 DNA sequence: TGTGCCAGCAGCTTGTTACAGCCCTATGGCTACACCTTC. Its protein product is CASSLLQPYGYTF.

This clonotype was detected many times. The V call is TRBV20-1, the J call TRBJ2-7; 7 bases map to TRBD1. The length of the CDR3 is 15 residues. Germline V gene data show CDR1 as DFQATT and CDR2 as SNEGSKA (reference sequence). The junction had 11 bases not matched to a gene; V was cut back by 4 bases and J by 2 bases. The CDR3 loop reads CSATGSRQGPYEQYF. CDR3 bases: TGCAGTGCTACGGGATCAAGACAGGGTCCCTACGAGCAGTACTTC.

This clonotype was recorded at least ten times. This rearrangement joins TRBV5-4 to TRBJ1-2, with a weak D call TRBD1 (5 bases). Trimming pared 3 bases from V and 4 bases from J, leaving 13 bases between. Germline V gene sequence: CDR1 SGHNT, CDR2 YYREEE (reference sequence). The CDR3 consists of 14 residues. This CDR3 is CASSSNKQGYGYTF. DNA for the CDR3: TGTGCCAGCAGCTCAAACAAGCAGGGCTATGGCTACACCTTC.

This clonotype was seen at least ten times. This chain connects TRBV19 to TRBJ1-1; TRBD1 might be the D (5 bases). The CDR3 extends over 16 amino acids. Per germline, CDR1 LNHDA and CDR2 SQIVND (reference sequence). V was clipped by 5 bases and J by 0 bases, with 16 bases between them. CDR3 sequence (DNA): TGTGCCAGTAGTCCCGATACCGGGACGGTGAACACTGAAGCTTTCTTT. Protein sequence: CASSPDTGTVNTEAFF.

This clonotype was observed at least ten times. The genes are TRBV29-1 and TRBJ2-3, with TRBD2 as a possible D gene (8 bases). Between the trimmed V and J ends, which lost 8 bases and 8 bases, there was a span of 17 bases. The CDR3 totals 12 residues. The germline gives CDR1 SQVTM, CDR2 ANQGSEA. This CDR3 reads CSIGQAGGTQYF. For the CDR3, the DNA is TGCAGCATCGGACAGGCGGGGGGTACGCAGTATTTT.

This rearrangement joins TRBV7-7 to TRBJ2-7; 10 bases agree with TRBD1. CDR3 size: 17 residues. CDR1 is SSHAT and CDR2 is FNYEAQ in the germline V gene (reference sequence). With 8 bases clipped from V and 3 bases from J, the junction kept 16 bases outside the gene matches. This chain's CDR3 is CASSPAGTGVVGYEQYF. The CDR3 region has the DNA TGTGCCAGCTCACCCGCCGGGACAGGGGTAGTGGGCTACGAGCAGTACTTC.

The gene calls are TRBV7-9 and TRBJ2-5; 9 bases agree with TRBD2. The J call could be wrong; TRBJ2-1 is a better fit for the DNA end. Germline CDR1 reads SEHNR; CDR2 reads FQNEAQ (reference sequence). This CDR3 spans 18 amino acids. The chain's CDR3 is CASSLNGFLAGGPGEQFF. The CDR3 DNA is TGTGCCAGCAGCTTAAATGGTTTTTTGGCGGGGGGGCCAGGTGAGCAGTTCTTC.

The CDR3 sequence is CASSIVENTGELFF. DNA of the CDR3: TGTGCCAGTAGTATAGTGGAGAACACCGGGGAGCTGTTTTTT. The rearrangement uses TRBV19 and TRBJ2-2; no reliable D call. Germline V lookup: CDR1 LNHDA, CDR2 SQIVND (reference sequence). V was cut by 1 base and J by 1 base, with 4 bases left in between. The CDR3 contains 14 residues.

The V call is TRBV3-1, the J call TRBJ2-6; D perhaps matches TRBD1 (6 bases). The CDR3 length is 17 residues. V lost 1 base and J 0 bases, leaving 10 bases between the germline ends. Germline V gives CDR1 LGHDT, CDR2 YNNKEL (reference sequence). This CDR3 reads CASSQGPGASGANVLTF. As DNA, the CDR3 is TGTGCCAGCAGCCAAGGGCCAGGGGCCTCTGGGGCCAACGTCCTGACTTTC.

This clonotype was found once. The chain joins TRBV12-3 or TRBV12-4 to TRBJ2-7; D unclear. Between the trimmed V and J ends, which lost 0 bases and 7 bases, there was a span of 10 bases. This CDR3 contains 13 residues. In DNA, the CDR3 is TGTGCCAGCAGTTTAGCGAGGACCGGGGAGCAGTACTTC. It yields the protein CASSLARTGEQYF.

This clonotype was counted between two and nine times. One end of the junction varies from germline; a read error may be responsible. The chain is built from TRBV5-4 and TRBJ1-4; D may be TRBD1 (5 bases). CDR1 is SGHNT, CDR2 YYREEE, per germline (reference sequence). This CDR3 is built from 14 residues. The CDR3: CAGSYGGTNEKLFF. The CDR3 bases are TGTGCCGGCAGCTATGGGGGGACGAATGAAAAACTGTTTTTT.

As for this clonotype: One junction end disagrees with the germline gene, perhaps due to a read error. The V gene is TRBV12-3 or TRBV12-4, the J gene TRBJ1-4; perhaps TRBD1 as D (5 bases). CDR3 length: 13 residues. In DNA, the CDR3 is TGTGCCAGCAGCCGCAGGGCTGGAGGAAAAACTGTTTTT. Translated, it gives CASSRRAGGKTVF.

Worth noting for this clonotype: Because it lacks the conserved phenylalanine or tryptophan at the end, this CDR3 is likely a read error. This chain joins TRBV19 and TRBJ1-2, with TRBD1 matching 7 bases. Germline V gene sequence: CDR1 LNHDA, CDR2 SQIVND (reference sequence). Trimming removed 5 bases from V and 6 bases from J; junction bases left unmatched: 12. This CDR3 is 15 amino acids long. The CDR3 DNA reads as TGTGCCAGTAGTCTACAGGGGATGACAGCCCATGGCTACACCCTC. It specifies CASSLQGMTAHGYTL.

This clonotype has ten or more counts. One junction end disagrees with the germline gene, perhaps due to a read error. The chain joins TRBV7-2 to TRBJ2-5; possible D gene TRBD2, 5 bases. This CDR3 spans 14 amino acids. Germline V gene lookup returns CDR1 SGHTA and CDR2 FQGNSA. The CDR3 coding sequence is TGTGCCAGCAGCAAACTAGACGTGCAAGAGCCCCAGTACTTC. It yields the protein CASSKLDVQEPQYF. The variable domain in full, completed from reference TRBV7-2 and TRBJ2-5, reads GAGVSQSPSNKVTEKGKDVELRCDPISGHTALYWYRQSLGQGLEFLIYFQGNSAPDKSGLPSDRFSAERTGGSVSTLTIQRTQQEDSAVYLCASSKLDVQEPQYFGPGTRLLVL.

The rearrangement links TRBV2 to TRBJ2-5; TRBD2 aligns across 9 bases. After removal of 6 bases from V and 5 bases from J, the junction contained 7 bases not matched to a gene. The length of the CDR3 is 14 residues. Germline CDR1 and CDR2: SNHLY and FYNNEI. DNA of the CDR3: TGTGCCAGCAGGGCGACTAGCGGCTACGAGACCCAGTACTTC. This encodes CASRATSGYETQYF.

This clonotype was detected a few times. V gene TRBV11-3 combines with J gene TRBJ1-1; no firm D call. Germline V gene lookup returns CDR1 SGHNT and CDR2 YENEEA. This CDR3 has 13 amino acids. V dropped 7 bases and J dropped 0 bases, with 9 bases sitting between them. The CDR3 sequence: CASKTALNTEAFF. The CDR3 DNA reads TGTGCCAGCAAAACAGCTTTGAACACTGAAGCTTTCTTT.

J is TRBJ1-1 and V is TRBV2, with 7 bases matching TRBD1. V shed 4 bases, J shed 0 bases, and the junction held 5 bases outside the gene matches. From germline, CDR1 is SNHLY and CDR2 FYNNEI. The CDR3 is made up of 15 amino acids. The CDR3 reads CASSGGQIMNTEAFF. The CDR3, as DNA: TGTGCCAGCAGTGGGGGACAGATCATGAACACTGAAGCTTTCTTT.

This clonotype has just a few counts. The chain carries TRBV12-3 or TRBV12-4 and TRBJ1-1, with D perhaps matching TRBD1 (5 bases). CDR3 length equals 13 residues. Between the trimmed V and J ends, which lost 5 bases and 7 bases, there was a span of 14 bases. In DNA form, the CDR3 reads TGTGCCAGCAGTCTCAGGGTCATGGGTGAAGCTTTCTTT. Translated: CASSLRVMGEAFF.

Worth noting for this clonotype: One end of the junction is discordant with germline, which a read error may explain. The J gene is TRBJ1-4, the V gene TRBV7-9; D is unresolved. The CDR3 length is 14 residues. CDR1 is SEHNR, CDR2 FQNEAQ, per germline (reference sequence). The chain's CDR3 is CASSSGYVVEKLFF. CDR3 coding DNA: TGTGCTAGCAGCTCCGGGTACGTGGTCGAAAAACTGTTTTTT.

The V call is TRBV27, the J call TRBJ1-5; no definite D call. This CDR3 is 15 amino acids long. The germline V gene has CDR1 MNHEY and CDR2 SMNVEV (reference sequence). The germline V and J ends were trimmed by 5 bases and 5 bases, with 16 bases remaining between them. The CDR3 sequence is CASSPRAAGYQPQHF. In DNA, the CDR3 is TGTGCCAGCAGTCCGAGGGCGGCAGGCTATCAGCCCCAGCATTTT.

Only a few counts were recorded for this clonotype. V usage is TRBV3-1 and J usage is TRBJ2-5; 7 bases are a match to TRBD1. The V gene's germline CDR1 is LGHDT and CDR2 YNNKEL (reference sequence). Unmatched junction bases numbered 10, after V lost 4 bases and J lost 5 bases. CDR3 length equals 15 residues. This chain's CDR3 is CASSPTGWPPETQYF. CDR3 in DNA: TGTGCCAGCAGCCCGACAGGGTGGCCGCCGGAGACCCAGTACTTC.